These 13 T cell receptor beta chains were all obtained from the same sample, sequenced in a study of CD8+ T cells in alopecia areata. In each case, RNA was isolated and then reverse transcribed into cDNA as the sequencing template. The table came from immunoSEQ multiplex PCR; TCRdb's copy has only in-frame clones and leaves some out. The sample holds 140,000 to 150,000 clones, roughly 46% seen once. The source material was CD4+ T cells sorted from blood, sampled at week 0. The receptors shown here come from a human donor with alopecia areata.

V is TRBV29-1 and J is TRBJ2-7; maybe TRBD2 (6 bases). Germline V gene sequence: CDR1 SQVTM, CDR2 ANQGSEA. V was pared by 4 bases and J by 3 bases, with 10 bases between. The CDR3 sequence is 12 residues long. The CDR3 DNA is TGCAGCGTTGTACAGGACTACTACGAGCAGTACTTC. Amino acid sequence: CSVVQDYYEQYF.

This clone was picked up a small number of times. The sample has other DNA sequences that encode this CDR3 too. V and J are TRBV2 and TRBJ1-4; 7 bases map to TRBD1. The CDR3 runs 13 residues. Germline values: CDR1 SNHLY, CDR2 FYNNEI. The V gene end was trimmed by 6 bases and the J gene end by 5 bases; junction bases not matched to a gene: 3. The chain's CDR3 is CASRTGPNEKLFF. The CDR3 nucleotides are TGTGCCAGCAGGACAGGGCCGAATGAAAAACTGTTTTTT.

The chain combines TRBV4-3 with TRBJ2-5; TRBD1 is a possible D gene (6 bases). From germline, CDR1 is LGHNA and CDR2 YSLEER. The CDR3 is 16 amino acids. Trimming took off 0 bases at V and 6 bases at J, with 17 bases between the two ends. CDR3 nucleotide sequence: TGCGCCAGCAGCCAAGATGCCGGCAGGGGCGGAAAGACCCAGTACTTC. This translates into CASSQDAGRGGKTQYF.

V usage is TRBV28 and J usage is TRBJ1-5; no reliable D call. Deletions cut 4 bases from V and 6 bases from J, with 13 bases between. The CDR3 covers 14 residues. Germline-derived CDR1 and CDR2 are MDHEN and SYDVKM. CDR3 loop: CASSYAGPGQPQHF. The CDR3 nucleotides read TGTGCCAGCAGTTACGCAGGTCCCGGTCAGCCCCAGCATTTT.

A few counts support this clone. This chain joins TRBV29-1 and TRBJ2-2; 13 bases align to TRBD2. Germline V gives CDR1 SQVTM, CDR2 ANQGSEA. V was pared by 5 bases and J by 7 bases, with 10 bases of the junction left unmatched. The CDR3 sequence is 16 residues long. The CDR3 loop reads CSVWQGLAGFVGELFF. Here the CDR3 DNA reads TGCAGCGTTTGGCAGGGACTAGCGGGATTTGTCGGGGAGCTGTTTTTT.

This clone was found once. This sequence joins TRBV5-1 and TRBJ2-7, with 10 bases lining up with TRBD2. Trimming at V came to 0 bases and at J to 0 bases, leaving 3 bases not matched to a gene. Germline CDR1 SGHRS, CDR2 YFSETQ. CDR3 length: 16 residues. Here the CDR3 reads CASSLEASGGSYEQYF. The DNA for the CDR3 is TGCGCCAGCAGCTTGGAGGCTAGCGGGGGCTCCTACGAGCAGTACTTC.

This clone was detected a few times. The chain has TRBV4-1 and TRBJ2-1, with no clear D. V was cut by 1 base and J by 15 bases, with 13 bases left in between. This CDR3 region has 12 residues. Germline V gene data show CDR1 as MGHRA and CDR2 as YSYEKL. The CDR3 coding sequence is TGCGCCAGCAGCCAAGGGTCCCGGGTGTCGTTCTTC. This encodes CASSQGSRVSFF.

Ten or more counts support this clone. The chain links TRBV9 to TRBJ1-2, with a weak D call TRBD1 (5 bases). The CDR3 sequence is 15 residues long. Germline CDR1 reads SGDLS; CDR2 reads YYNGEE. V was clipped by 6 bases and J by 4 bases, with 19 bases between them. CDR3 loop: CASTQYTSGPYGYTF. Here the CDR3 DNA reads TGTGCCAGCACCCAGTATACCTCAGGGCCCTATGGCTACACCTTC.

The chain employs TRBV4-2 and TRBJ2-6, with 12 positions matching TRBD2. The germline V gene has CDR1 LGHNA and CDR2 YNFKEQ. This CDR3 is built from 21 residues. The V and J ends lost 0 bases and 0 bases, in that order; junction bases with no gene match: 9. The CDR3 nucleotides read TGTGCCAGCAGCCAAGAGGCTAGCGGGAGGGTTTCCCCCTCTGGGGCCAACGTCCTGACTTTC. It translates to CASSQEASGRVSPSGANVLTF.

In nucleotides, the CDR3 is TGCGCCAGCAGCCCCGATTCGCGAGGAACTAACTATGGCTACACCTTC. Amino acids: CASSPDSRGTNYGYTF. This chain connects TRBV4-1 to TRBJ1-2, with unresolved D. The germline V gene has CDR1 MGHRA and CDR2 YSYEKL. The ends were cut back, 4 bases at V and 0 bases at J, with 15 bases in the middle. This CDR3 region has 16 residues.

This clone was counted only a few times. The chain carries TRBV7-2 and TRBJ2-6, with a possible D match to TRBD2 (5 bases). Per the germline V gene, CDR1 is SGHTA and CDR2 is FQGNSA. The CDR3 has 17 residues. V lost 0 bases, J lost 1 base, and 10 bases lay in between. In nucleotides, the CDR3 is TGTGCCAGCAGCTTAGCAGGGTCGGGATCTGGGGCCAACGTCCTGACTTTC. It is translated as CASSLAGSGSGANVLTF.

The chain joins TRBV27 to TRBJ1-5, with 7 bases that match TRBD1. Germline loops: CDR1 MNHEY, CDR2 SMNVEV (reference sequence). V shed 5 bases and J 9 bases; nucleotides not matched to a gene: 7. The CDR3 contains 13 residues. In DNA, the CDR3 is TGTGCCAGCAGTACCGACAGGGAAGGGCCCCAGCATTTT. This encodes CASSTDREGPQHF.

This chain joins TRBV5-1 and TRBJ2-2; no definite D call. Trimming took 4 bases from V and 3 from J, leaving 16 bases between them. The CDR3 runs to 16 residues. Germline CDR1 and CDR2: SGHRS and YFSETQ. CDR3 sequence: CASSLSAQSHTGELFF. The CDR3 nucleotides read TGCGCCAGCAGCCTATCCGCCCAATCCCACACCGGGGAGCTGTTTTTT.